The rows below give T cell receptor beta chains drawn from one sample of a study of CD8+ T cells in alopecia areata. Generated by immunoSEQ multiplex PCR, the TCRdb table keeps only in-frame clones and is missing some. The data show 98,000 or so clones, 45% to 60% seen once. Input material: NKG2D-low CD8+ T cells sorted from blood. All receptors derive from a human donor with alopecia areata. Both conserved end residues are part of each CDR3. The D gene is left open where the match is weak. Where a row states a size, it is once, few, many or the class of an expanded clone; other rows omit it.

CDR3nt	CDR3aa	abundance	v_gene	j_gene	d_gene
TGCAGTGCTAGTGACTCCCCTGAGCAGTACTTC	CSASDSPEQYF	NA	TRBV20-1	TRBJ2-7	NA
TGTGCCAGCAGTTTCATCGGCAGGGGCCTGTACTTC	CASSFIGRGLYF	NA	TRBV28	TRBJ2-7	NA
TGCGCCAGCAGGTGGGGGGTTTCTGGGGCCAACGTCCTGACTTTC	CASRWGVSGANVLTF	NA	TRBV5-1	TRBJ2-6	NA
TGTGCCAGCAGCCTCGGGGGGATAGGCTATGGCTACACCTTC	CASSLGGIGYGYTF	NA	TRBV5-6	TRBJ1-2	NA
TGTGCCAGCAGTCGACAGGGAGATCAAGCTTTCTTT	CASSRQGDQAFF	NA	TRBV9	TRBJ1-1	TRBD1
TGTGCCAGCAGCGTAGTTGGAAAAGAGGACAATCGAGCCAAAAACATTCAGTACTTC	CASSVVGKEDNRAKNIQYF	few	TRBV9	TRBJ2-4	NA
TGTGCCAGCATAGGCCTAGATTACCAAGAGACCCAGTACTTC	CASIGLDYQETQYF	once	TRBV6-1	TRBJ2-5	NA
TGTGCCAGCAGCCCGACGGGGAGCCTCTACGAGCAGTACTTC	CASSPTGSLYEQYF	few	TRBV27	TRBJ2-7	NA
TGTGCCAGCAGCCAAGGACAGGGAGTAAGTTACGAGCAGTACTTC	CASSQGQGVSYEQYF	NA	TRBV14	TRBJ2-7	TRBD1
TGTGCCAGCAGTCCGGCGGGCGGGGACACTGAAGCTTTCTTT	CASSPAGGDTEAFF	NA	TRBV7-3	TRBJ1-1	NA
TGCGCCAGCAGCTTGTCTAGCGGGCCCTACGAGCAGTACTTC	CASSLSSGPYEQYF	few	TRBV5-1	TRBJ2-7	TRBD2
TGTGCCAGCAGCCACGGGGACTCATCCTACGAGCAGTACTTC	CASSHGDSSYEQYF	NA	TRBV13	TRBJ2-7	NA
TGTGCCAGCAGTGAACTCGGGCCAGGCTACGAGCAGTACTTC	CASSELGPGYEQYF	NA	TRBV2	TRBJ2-7	NA
TGTGCCAGCAGCCCCATCAGCGGGAGGGCCGGTCACGAGCAGTACTTC	CASSPISGRAGHEQYF	NA	TRBV27	TRBJ2-7	TRBD2
TGTGCCAGCAGCTTTCTCACGACAGGGAACACTGAAGCTTTCTTT	CASSFLTTGNTEAFF	NA	TRBV5-6	TRBJ1-1	NA
TGCGCCAGCAGCTTATTACTTTTCACAGATACGCAGTATTTT	CASSLLLFTDTQYF	NA	TRBV5-1	TRBJ2-3	NA
TGCGCCAGTAGTATCCGTAGCGGGAGGCCAGATACGCAGTATTTT	CASSIRSGRPDTQYF	NA	TRBV19	TRBJ2-3	TRBD2
TGTGCCAGCAGTCCCCCGGGACTACCTCCCGGGGAGCTGTTTTTT	CASSPPGLPPGELFF	NA	TRBV27	TRBJ2-2	TRBD2
TGTGCCAGCAGAGGGAGTGGAAACTTGGAGACCCAGTACTTC	CASRGSGNLETQYF	NA	TRBV7-9	TRBJ2-5	NA
TGTGCCAGCATGGGCTTAACTAGCGGACTCTCCTACGAGCAGTACTTC	CASMGLTSGLSYEQYF	NA	TRBV28	TRBJ2-7	TRBD2
TGCAGCGTTCCCCCCACAGGGGTAGTCGACAATGAGCAGTTCTTC	CSVPPTGVVDNEQFF	NA	TRBV29-1	TRBJ2-1	TRBD1
TGTGCCAGCAGCCAACCCGGACTAGCGGCCGAAGAGACCCAGTACTTC	CASSQPGLAAEETQYF	NA	TRBV4-2	TRBJ2-5	TRBD2
TGTGCCAGCAGTGGGGGATACAATGAGCAGTTCTTC	CASSGGYNEQFF	NA	TRBV6-6	TRBJ2-1	NA
TGTGCCAGCAGCATACGACCCGACGAGCAGTACTTC	CASSIRPDEQYF	NA	TRBV11-2	TRBJ2-7	NA
TGTGCCAGCAGCGTGAGGACTAGCGGGCGGGACCGCACAGATACGCAGTATTTT	CASSVRTSGRDRTDTQYF	NA	TRBV9	TRBJ2-3	TRBD2
TGTGCCAGCAGCCTAATGGACAGGACGGCTGATGAGCAGTTCTTC	CASSLMDRTADEQFF	NA	TRBV7-6	TRBJ2-1	TRBD1